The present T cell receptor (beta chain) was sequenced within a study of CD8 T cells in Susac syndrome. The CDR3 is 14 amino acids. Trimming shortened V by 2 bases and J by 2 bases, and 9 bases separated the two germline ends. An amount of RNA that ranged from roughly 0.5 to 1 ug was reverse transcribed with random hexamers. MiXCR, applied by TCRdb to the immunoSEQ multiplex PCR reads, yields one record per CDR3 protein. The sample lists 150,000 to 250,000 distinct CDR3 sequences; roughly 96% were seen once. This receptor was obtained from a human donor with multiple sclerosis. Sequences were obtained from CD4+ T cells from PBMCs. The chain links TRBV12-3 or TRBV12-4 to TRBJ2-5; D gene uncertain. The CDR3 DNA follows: TGTGCCAGCAGTTTAAGCCGGTGGCAAGAGACCCAGTACTTC. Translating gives CASSLSRWQETQYF.